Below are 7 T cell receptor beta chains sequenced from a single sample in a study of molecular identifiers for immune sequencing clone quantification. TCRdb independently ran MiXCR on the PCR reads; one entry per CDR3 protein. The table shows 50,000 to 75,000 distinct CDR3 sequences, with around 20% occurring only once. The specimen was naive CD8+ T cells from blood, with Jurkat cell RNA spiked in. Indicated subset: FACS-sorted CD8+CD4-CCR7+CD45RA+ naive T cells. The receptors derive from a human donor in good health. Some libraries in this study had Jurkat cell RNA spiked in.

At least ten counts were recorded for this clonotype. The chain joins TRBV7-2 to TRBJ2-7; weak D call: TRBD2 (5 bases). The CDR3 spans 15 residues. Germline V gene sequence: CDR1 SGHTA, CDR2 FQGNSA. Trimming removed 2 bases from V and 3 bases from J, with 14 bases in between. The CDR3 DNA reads TGTGCCAGCAGCTTATTTGCGGACTCCTACTACGAGCAGTACTTC. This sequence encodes CASSLFADSYYEQYF.

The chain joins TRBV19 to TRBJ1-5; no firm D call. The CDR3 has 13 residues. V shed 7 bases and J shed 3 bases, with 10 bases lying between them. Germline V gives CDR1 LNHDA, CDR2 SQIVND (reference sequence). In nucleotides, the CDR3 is TGTGCCAGTAATCCAGTGGACAATCAGCCCCAGCATTTT. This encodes CASNPVDNQPQHF.

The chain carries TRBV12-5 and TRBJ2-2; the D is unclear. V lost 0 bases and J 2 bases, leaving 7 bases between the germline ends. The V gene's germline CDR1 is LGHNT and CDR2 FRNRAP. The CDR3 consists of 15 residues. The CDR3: CASGLVFGNTGELFF. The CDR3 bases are TGTGCTAGTGGTTTGGTCTTCGGAAACACCGGGGAGCTGTTTTTT.

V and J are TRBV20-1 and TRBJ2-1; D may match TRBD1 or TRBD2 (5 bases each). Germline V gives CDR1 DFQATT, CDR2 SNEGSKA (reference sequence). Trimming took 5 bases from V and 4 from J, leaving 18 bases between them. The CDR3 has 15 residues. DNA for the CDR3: TGCAGTGCTCCACTACTAGGGGATCGGTACAATGAGCAGTTCTTC. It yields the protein CSAPLLGDRYNEQFF.

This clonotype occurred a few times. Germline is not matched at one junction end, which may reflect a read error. As DNA, the CDR3 is TGTGCCGGCAGTTTATTGGGGGGAGTAGGGACGGGGGAGCTGTTTTTT. Translated: CAGSLLGGVGTGELFF. The chain couples TRBV27 to TRBJ2-2; D is perhaps TRBD2 (6 bases). Germline CDR1 MNHEY, CDR2 SMNVEV (reference sequence). This CDR3 is built from 16 residues.

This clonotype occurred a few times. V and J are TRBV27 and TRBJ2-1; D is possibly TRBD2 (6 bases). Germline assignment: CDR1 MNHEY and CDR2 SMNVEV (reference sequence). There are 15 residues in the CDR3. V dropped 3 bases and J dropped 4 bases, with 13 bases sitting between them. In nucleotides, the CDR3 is TGTGCCAGCAGTTTTGCAGCGGAGGGGTACAATGAGCAGTTCTTC. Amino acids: CASSFAAEGYNEQFF.

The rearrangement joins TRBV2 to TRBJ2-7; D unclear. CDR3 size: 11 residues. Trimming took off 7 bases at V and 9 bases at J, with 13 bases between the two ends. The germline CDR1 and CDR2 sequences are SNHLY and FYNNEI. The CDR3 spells CASTIGPGQYF. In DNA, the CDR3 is TGTGCCAGCACCATTGGGCCCGGGCAGTACTTC. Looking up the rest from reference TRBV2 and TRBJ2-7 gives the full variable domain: EPEVTQTPSHQVTQMGQEVILRCVPISNHLYFYWYRQILGQKVEFLVSFYNNEISEKSEIFDDQFSVERPDGSNFTLKIRSTKLEDSAMYFCASTIGPGQYFGPGTRLTVT.